These 5 T cell receptor beta chains were sequenced from one sample in a study of post-analysis software for immune sequencing data. Their target antigens are unknown. Study results and limitations: TRBV5-6, TRBV5-1 and TRBV20-1 belonged to a set of roughly five TRBV segments that were more frequent in patients than controls.

Tagging with unique molecular identifiers was a feature of the TCR beta cDNA libraries. TCRdb passed the PCR reads through MiXCR, listing each CDR3 protein once. The sample carries 650,000 to 850,000 distinct CDR3 sequences, about 53% recorded once. Sequenced material: blood. Every receptor here comes from a girl under 18 with multiple sclerosis.

This chain uses TRBV20-1 with TRBJ2-1; the D gene is possibly TRBD2 (5 bases). The length of the CDR3 is 14 residues. Germline V gene lookup returns CDR1 DFQATT and CDR2 SNEGSKA (reference sequence). Trimming took 6 bases from V and 6 from J, leaving 18 bases between them. The DNA for the CDR3 is TGCAGTGCCACACCGGCTAGCTCCCTCAATGAGCAGTTCTTC. Encoded protein: CSATPASSLNEQFF.

The chain couples TRBV6-1 to TRBJ2-3, with D possibly TRBD2 on 6 matching bases. In germline, CDR1 is MNHNS, CDR2 SASEGT. This CDR3 is built from 14 residues. Trimming cost V 1 base and J 4 bases, with 9 bases left between them. Here the CDR3 reads CASSEGRGSDTQYF. The CDR3 coding sequence is TGTGCCAGCAGTGAAGGGAGGGGATCAGATACGCAGTATTTT.

This clonotype has a handful of counts. The V call is TRBV7-9, the J call TRBJ2-1, with D possibly being TRBD2 (5 bases). Trimming left V 5 bases short and J 9 bases short, with 8 bases between. From germline, CDR1 is SEHNR and CDR2 FQNEAQ (reference sequence). This CDR3 is built from 11 residues. The DNA for the CDR3 is TGTGCCAGCAGCGACGGAGGTGAGCAGTTCTTC. Translated, it gives CASSDGGEQFF.

This chain uses TRBV30 with TRBJ2-1, with TRBD1 matching over 8 bases. V was pared by 4 bases and J by 0 bases, with 2 bases of the junction left unmatched. This CDR3 has 14 residues. Germline lookup yields CDR1 GTSNPN and CDR2 SVGIG (reference sequence). In DNA, the CDR3 is TGTGCCTGGATACAGGGGGACTCCTACAATGAGCAGTTCTTC. Residues: CAWIQGDSYNEQFF.

J is TRBJ2-5 and V is TRBV25-1; 10 nucleotides line up with TRBD2. TRBJ2-7 explains the end of the DNA better; the J call may be wrong. CDR3 length: 15 residues. Germline V gives CDR1 MGHDK, CDR2 SYGVNS. The CDR3 is CASSLLLAGHYEQYF. CDR3 nucleotides: TGTGCCAGCAGTTTATTACTAGCGGGACACTACGAGCAGTACTTC.